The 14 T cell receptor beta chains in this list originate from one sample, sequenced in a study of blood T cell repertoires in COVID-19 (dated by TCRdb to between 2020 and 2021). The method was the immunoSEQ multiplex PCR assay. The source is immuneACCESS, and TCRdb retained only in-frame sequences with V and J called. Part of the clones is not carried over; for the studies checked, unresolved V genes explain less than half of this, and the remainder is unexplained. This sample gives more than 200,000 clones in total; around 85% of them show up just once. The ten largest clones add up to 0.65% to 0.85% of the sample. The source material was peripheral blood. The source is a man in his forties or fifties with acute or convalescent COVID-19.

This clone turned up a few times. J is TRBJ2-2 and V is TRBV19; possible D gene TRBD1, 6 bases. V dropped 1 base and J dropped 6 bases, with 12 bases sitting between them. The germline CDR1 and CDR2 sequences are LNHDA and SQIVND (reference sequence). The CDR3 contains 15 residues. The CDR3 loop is CASSIVHRESGELFF. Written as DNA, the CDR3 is TGTGCCAGTAGTATAGTCCACAGGGAGTCCGGGGAGCTGTTTTTT. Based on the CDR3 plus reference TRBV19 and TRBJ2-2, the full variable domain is DGGITQSPKYLFRKEGQNVTLSCEQNLNHDAMYWYRQDPGQGLRLIYYSQIVNDFQKGDIAEGYSVSREKKESFPLTVTSAQKNPTAFYLCASSIVHRESGELFFGEGSRLTVL.

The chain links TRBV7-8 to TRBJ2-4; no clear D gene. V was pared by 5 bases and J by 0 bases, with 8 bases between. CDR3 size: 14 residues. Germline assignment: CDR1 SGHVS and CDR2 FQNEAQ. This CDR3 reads CASSRTVAKNIQYF. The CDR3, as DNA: TGTGCCAGCAGCCGCACTGTAGCCAAAAACATTCAGTACTTC.

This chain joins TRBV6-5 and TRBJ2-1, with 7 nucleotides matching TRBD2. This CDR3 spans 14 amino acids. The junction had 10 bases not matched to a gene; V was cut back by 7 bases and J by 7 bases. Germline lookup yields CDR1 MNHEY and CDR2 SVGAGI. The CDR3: CASTWGGGANEQFF. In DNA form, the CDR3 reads TGTGCCAGCACCTGGGGCGGGGGAGCAAATGAGCAGTTCTTC.

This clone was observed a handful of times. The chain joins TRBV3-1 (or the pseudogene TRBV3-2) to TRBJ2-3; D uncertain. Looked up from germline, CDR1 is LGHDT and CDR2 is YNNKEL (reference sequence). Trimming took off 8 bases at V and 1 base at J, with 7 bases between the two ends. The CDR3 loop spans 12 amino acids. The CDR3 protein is CASGPGTDTQYF. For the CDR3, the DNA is TGTGCCAGCGGGCCGGGCACAGATACGCAGTATTTT.

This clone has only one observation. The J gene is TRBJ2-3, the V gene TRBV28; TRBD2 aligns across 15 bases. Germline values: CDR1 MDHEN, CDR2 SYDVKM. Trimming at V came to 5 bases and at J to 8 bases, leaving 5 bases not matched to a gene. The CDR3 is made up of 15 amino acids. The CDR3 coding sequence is TGTGCCAGCAGTCGGACTAGCGGGAGGGTAGGTACGCAGTATTTT. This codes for CASSRTSGRVGTQYF.

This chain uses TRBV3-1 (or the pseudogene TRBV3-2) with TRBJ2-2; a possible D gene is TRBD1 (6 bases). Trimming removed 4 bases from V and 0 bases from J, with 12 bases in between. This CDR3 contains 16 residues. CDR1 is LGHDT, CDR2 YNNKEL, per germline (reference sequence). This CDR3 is CASSPMTGANTGELFF. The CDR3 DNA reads TGTGCCAGCAGCCCAATGACAGGCGCGAACACCGGGGAGCTGTTTTTT.

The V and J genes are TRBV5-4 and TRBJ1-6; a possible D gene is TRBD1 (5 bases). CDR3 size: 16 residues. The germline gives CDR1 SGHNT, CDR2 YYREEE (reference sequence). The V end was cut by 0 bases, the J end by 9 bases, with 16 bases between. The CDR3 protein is CASSLAAFGGGSPLHF. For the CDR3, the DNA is TGTGCCAGCAGCTTGGCCGCTTTTGGGGGAGGTTCACCCCTCCACTTT.

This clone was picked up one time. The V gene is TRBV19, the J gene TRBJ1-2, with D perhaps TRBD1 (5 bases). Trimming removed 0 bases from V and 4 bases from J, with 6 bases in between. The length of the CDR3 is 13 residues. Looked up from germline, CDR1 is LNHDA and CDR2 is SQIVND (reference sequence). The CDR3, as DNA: TGTGCCAGTAGTATAGAACAGGCCTATGGCTACACCTTC. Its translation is CASSIEQAYGYTF.

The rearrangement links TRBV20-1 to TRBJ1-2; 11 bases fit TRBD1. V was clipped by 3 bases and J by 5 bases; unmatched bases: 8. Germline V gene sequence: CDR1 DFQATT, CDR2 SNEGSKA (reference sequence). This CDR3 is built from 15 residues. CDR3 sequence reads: CSASRTGGAGYGYTF. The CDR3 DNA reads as TGCAGTGCTAGTAGGACAGGGGGCGCAGGGTATGGCTACACCTTC.

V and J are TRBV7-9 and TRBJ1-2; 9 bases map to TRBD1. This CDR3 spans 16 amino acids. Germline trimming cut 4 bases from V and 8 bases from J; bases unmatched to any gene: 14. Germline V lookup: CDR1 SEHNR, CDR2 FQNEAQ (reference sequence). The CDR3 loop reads CASSSSADRGVWGYTF. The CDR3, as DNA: TGTGCCAGCAGCTCCTCAGCCGACAGGGGGGTTTGGGGCTACACCTTC.

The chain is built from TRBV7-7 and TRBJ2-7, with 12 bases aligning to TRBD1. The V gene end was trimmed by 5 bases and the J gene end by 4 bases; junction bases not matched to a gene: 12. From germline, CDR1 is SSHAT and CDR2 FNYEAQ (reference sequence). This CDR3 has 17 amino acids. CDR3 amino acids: CASSPGTGGPGIYEQYF. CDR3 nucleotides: TGTGCCAGCAGCCCCGGGACAGGGGGCCCTGGGATTTACGAGCAGTACTTC.

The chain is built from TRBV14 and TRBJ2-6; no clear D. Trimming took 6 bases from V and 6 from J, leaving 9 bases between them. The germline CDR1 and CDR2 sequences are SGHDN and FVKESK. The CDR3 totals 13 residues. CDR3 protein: CASSGGAANVLTF. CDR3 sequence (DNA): TGTGCCAGCAGTGGCGGAGCGGCCAACGTCCTGACTTTC.

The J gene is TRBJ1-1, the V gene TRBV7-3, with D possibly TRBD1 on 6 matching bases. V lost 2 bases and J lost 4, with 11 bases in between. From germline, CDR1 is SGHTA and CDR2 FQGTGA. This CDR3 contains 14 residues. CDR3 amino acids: CASSLLGGSTEAFF. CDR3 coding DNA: TGTGCCAGCAGCTTATTAGGGGGTAGCACTGAAGCTTTCTTT.

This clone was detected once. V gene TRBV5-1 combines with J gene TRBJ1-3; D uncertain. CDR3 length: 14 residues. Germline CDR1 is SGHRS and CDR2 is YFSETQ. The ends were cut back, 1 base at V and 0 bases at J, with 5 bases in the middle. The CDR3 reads CASSLSTSGNTIYF. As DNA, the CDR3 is TGCGCCAGCAGCTTGAGCACCTCTGGAAACACCATATATTTT.